This TCR beta chain was identified in a study of early stage breast cancer tumors. This clone has a handful of counts. The data were produced by immunoSEQ multiplex PCR, yet TCRdb's version contains in-frame clones alone and is incomplete. The sample lists more than 12,000 clones, approximately 84% occurring once. V was cut by 1 base and J by 4 bases, with 4 bases left in between. The CDR3 is made up of 12 amino acids. Germline values: CDR1 SGDLS, CDR2 YYNGEE. Specimen: normal breast tissue next to the tumor. The gene calls are TRBV9 and TRBJ2-3; the D is unclear. This receptor was identified in a person aged 30 to 39 with breast cancer. CDR3 in amino acids: CASSVSADTQYF. In DNA form, the CDR3 reads TGTGCCAGCAGCGTAAGTGCAGATACGCAGTATTTT.